Listed below are T cell receptor beta chains from one sample, sequenced in a study of vaccination and CD4 T cells after COVID-19. These receptors lack a known antigen. From the PCR reads, TCRdb called clonotypes with MiXCR, one entry per CDR3 protein. Here the sample spans around 20,000 distinct CDR3 sequences, 45% to 60% being singletons. The specimen was CD4+ T cells from blood, cultured in vitro, collected after SARS-CoV-2 vaccination. The receptors shown here come from a human donor who had recovered from COVID-19. Both conserved end residues are part of each CDR3. Fields, in order: CDR3 length, D gene, clone size, V gene, J gene, CDR3 protein, CDR3 DNA. The D gene is left open where the match is weak. The size of a clone is reported for some rows only, either as once, few or many, or as a class for expanded clones.

length: 14
D: .
size: .
V: TRBV6-2/TRBV6-3
J: TRBJ2-5
CDR3: CASSYSLGGETQYF
DNA: TGTGCCAGCAGTTACAGTCTTGGAGGGGAGACCCAGTACTTC

length: 12
D: .
size: .
V: TRBV10-1
J: TRBJ1-5
CDR3: CASGQDPGLQHF
DNA: TGCGCCAGCGGTCAAGACCCGGGACTCCAGCATTTT

length: 14
D: .
size: .
V: TRBV10-3
J: TRBJ2-7
CDR3: CAISPGTRSYEQYF
DNA: TGTGCCATCAGCCCCGGGACCAGAAGCTACGAGCAGTACTTC

length: 15
D: TRBD1
size: .
V: TRBV6-1
J: TRBJ2-7
CDR3: CASNTGDRGSYEQYF
DNA: TGTGCCAGCAACACAGGGGACAGGGGTAGCTACGAGCAGTACTTC

length: 15
D: .
size: .
V: TRBV7-8
J: TRBJ1-3
CDR3: CASSSGVTRGNTIYF
DNA: TGTGCCAGCAGCTCGGGGGTAACGCGAGGAAACACCATATATTTT

length: 14
D: .
size: once
V: TRBV7-4
J: TRBJ1-5
CDR3: CASSQRRPEQPQHF
DNA: TGTGCCAGCAGCCAACGGCGCCCTGAACAGCCCCAGCATTTT

length: 14
D: .
size: .
V: TRBV6-1
J: TRBJ1-2
CDR3: CASSETGANYGYTF
DNA: TGTGCCAGCAGTGAAACTGGAGCAAACTATGGCTACACCTTC

length: 17
D: .
size: once
V: TRBV6-2/TRBV6-3
J: TRBJ1-5
CDR3: CASSSPQRADSNQPQHF
DNA: TGTGCCAGCAGCAGTCCTCAGAGGGCGGATAGCAATCAGCCCCAGCATTTT

length: 13
D: TRBD1
size: few
V: TRBV28
J: TRBJ1-5
CDR3: CASGPNRGQPQHF
DNA: TGTGCCAGCGGGCCAAACAGGGGCCAGCCCCAGCATTTT

length: 15
D: TRBD1
size: .
V: TRBV24-1
J: TRBJ1-5
CDR3: CATSDSGTGIQPQHF
DNA: TGTGCCACCAGTGATTCCGGGACAGGGATACAGCCCCAGCATTTT

length: 15
D: .
size: .
V: TRBV19
J: TRBJ2-1
CDR3: CASSRMGGAYNEQFF
DNA: TGTGCCAGTAGCCGAATGGGCGGGGCATACAATGAGCAGTTCTTC

length: 13
D: .
size: few
V: TRBV7-2
J: TRBJ1-2
CDR3: CASSSGTVQGYTF
DNA: TGTGCCAGCAGCTCAGGGACTGTCCAAGGCTACACCTTC

length: 14
D: TRBD1
size: .
V: TRBV27
J: TRBJ1-2
CDR3: CASGRQGAGYGYTF
DNA: TGTGCCAGCGGGCGGCAGGGGGCCGGCTATGGCTACACCTTC

length: 15
D: .
size: .
V: TRBV7-2
J: TRBJ1-1
CDR3: CASSLSGNPNTEAFF
DNA: TGTGCCAGCAGCTTATCCGGGAACCCGAACACTGAAGCTTTCTTT

length: 11
D: .
size: .
V: TRBV2
J: TRBJ2-5
CDR3: CASSENVLEYF
DNA: TGTGCCAGCAGTGAAAACGTGCTCGAGTACTTC

length: 12
D: .
size: few
V: TRBV19
J: TRBJ1-2
CDR3: CASSIGLNGYTF
DNA: TGTGCCAGTAGCATTGGGTTGAATGGCTACACCTTC

length: 13
D: TRBD1
size: few
V: TRBV19
J: TRBJ2-4
CDR3: CASKGGTGTPQYF
DNA: TGTGCCAGTAAGGGAGGGACAGGGACCCCTCAGTACTTC

length: 14
D: .
size: .
V: TRBV5-4
J: TRBJ1-2
CDR3: CASSLDRVSYGYTF
DNA: TGTGCCAGCAGCTTGGACAGGGTGTCCTATGGCTACACCTTC

length: 17
D: TRBD2
size: once
V: TRBV19
J: TRBJ2-1
CDR3: CASTMGSGRVDYNEQFF
DNA: TGTGCCAGTACCATGGGGAGCGGGAGGGTGGATTACAATGAGCAGTTCTTC

length: 13
D: .
size: .
V: TRBV7-2
J: TRBJ1-6
CDR3: CASSSNLFSPLHF
DNA: TGTGCCAGCAGCTCCAACCTATTTTCACCCCTCCACTTT

length: 14
D: .
size: few
V: TRBV7-2
J: TRBJ1-4
CDR3: CASSWDGPRAKLFF
DNA: TGTGCCAGCAGTTGGGATGGGCCGAGGGCAAAACTGTTTTTT

length: 14
D: TRBD2
size: .
V: TRBV10-3
J: TRBJ2-2
CDR3: CAISASGNAGELFF
DNA: TGTGCCATCAGTGCTAGCGGGAACGCCGGGGAGCTGTTTTTT

length: 15
D: .
size: .
V: TRBV5-8
J: TRBJ1-5
CDR3: CASSPGYRENQPQHF
DNA: TGTGCCAGCAGCCCCGGCTACAGGGAAAATCAGCCCCAGCATTTT

length: 14
D: .
size: .
V: TRBV30
J: TRBJ1-2
CDR3: CAWSRLGTTPNYTF
DNA: TGTGCCTGGTCCAGGTTGGGGACAACTCCTAACTACACCTTC

length: 13
D: TRBD1
size: .
V: TRBV7-9
J: TRBJ2-3
CDR3: CASSFQGADTQYF
DNA: TGTGCCAGCAGCTTCCAGGGGGCAGATACGCAGTATTTT

length: 13
D: .
size: .
V: TRBV2
J: TRBJ1-5
CDR3: CARGRGSNQPQHF
DNA: TGTGCCAGGGGACGGGGGAGCAATCAGCCCCAGCATTTT

length: 15
D: TRBD2
size: .
V: TRBV12-3/TRBV12-4
J: TRBJ2-1
CDR3: CASSYGLAGDNEQFF
DNA: TGTGCCAGCAGCTACGGACTAGCGGGAGACAATGAGCAGTTCTTC

length: 13
D: .
size: .
V: TRBV19
J: TRBJ1-2
CDR3: CASSIPGPGGYTF
DNA: TGTGCCAGTAGTATCCCGGGCCCTGGAGGCTACACCTTC

length: 12
D: .
size: few
V: TRBV7-8
J: TRBJ2-5
CDR3: CASSSSGETQYF
DNA: TGTGCCAGCAGCTCTAGTGGGGAGACCCAGTACTTC

length: 14
D: .
size: .
V: TRBV19
J: TRBJ1-2
CDR3: CASSAQGPAYGYTF
DNA: TGTGCCAGTAGTGCACAGGGTCCCGCCTATGGCTACACCTTC

length: 13
D: .
size: few
V: TRBV2
J: TRBJ2-3
CDR3: CASSSDSTDTQYF
DNA: TGTGCCAGCAGTTCGGACTCTACAGATACGCAGTATTTT

length: 15
D: .
size: .
V: TRBV6-2/TRBV6-3
J: TRBJ2-2
CDR3: CASSYSPRNTGELFF
DNA: TGTGCCAGCAGTTACTCCCCCAGGAACACCGGGGAGCTGTTTTTT

length: 16
D: TRBD1
size: .
V: TRBV20-1
J: TRBJ2-2
CDR3: CSARFGGGQGTGELFF
DNA: TGCAGTGCTAGATTTGGCGGGGGACAGGGTACCGGGGAGCTGTTTTTT

length: 14
D: .
size: .
V: TRBV15
J: TRBJ1-5
CDR3: CATSRDPTNQPQHF
DNA: TGTGCCACCAGCAGAGACCCCACCAATCAGCCCCAGCATTTT

length: 14
D: TRBD1
size: .
V: TRBV6-1
J: TRBJ1-2
CDR3: CASRGQGSNYGYTF
DNA: TGTGCCAGCAGGGGACAGGGGTCTAACTATGGCTACACCTTC

length: 16
D: .
size: few
V: TRBV6-1
J: TRBJ1-2
CDR3: CASSERRAGESYGYTF
DNA: TGTGCCAGCAGTGAACGTAGGGCAGGGGAATCCTATGGCTACACCTTC

length: 14
D: .
size: few
V: TRBV28
J: TRBJ1-1
CDR3: CASSLQGVYNEAFF
DNA: TGTGCCAGCAGTTTACAGGGCGTGTATAATGAAGCTTTCTTT

length: 14
D: .
size: .
V: TRBV27
J: TRBJ2-7
CDR3: CASSLEARAYEQYF
DNA: TGTGCCAGCAGTTTAGAGGCCAGGGCCTACGAGCAGTACTTC

length: 16
D: TRBD1
size: .
V: TRBV4-3
J: TRBJ1-6
CDR3: CASSPTAGTGLSPLHF
DNA: TGCGCCAGCAGCCCGACAGCCGGGACAGGTCTTTCACCCCTCCACTTT

length: 16
D: .
size: .
V: TRBV6-5
J: TRBJ2-2
CDR3: CASSYLAAGNTGELFF
DNA: TGTGCCAGCAGTTATTTAGCGGCCGGGAACACCGGGGAGCTGTTTTTT

length: 11
D: .
size: .
V: TRBV28
J: TRBJ2-3
CDR3: CASSLVDTQYF
DNA: TGTGCCAGCAGTTTAGTAGATACGCAGTATTTT

length: 15
D: .
size: few
V: TRBV27
J: TRBJ1-6
CDR3: CASKQQGRPNSPLHF
DNA: TGTGCCAGCAAACAACAGGGCCGCCCTAATTCACCCCTCCACTTT

length: 14
D: TRBD2
size: .
V: TRBV20-1
J: TRBJ2-5
CDR3: CSAGGVGYQETQYF
DNA: TGCAGTGCCGGGGGGGTTGGGTACCAAGAGACCCAGTACTTC

length: 15
D: TRBD1
size: .
V: TRBV18
J: TRBJ1-2
CDR3: CASSPPLDRSIGYTF
DNA: TGTGCCAGCTCACCACCGCTGGACAGGTCGATAGGCTACACCTTC

length: 17
D: TRBD1
size: .
V: TRBV6-1
J: TRBJ1-1
CDR3: CASSHGAGGGRNTEAFF
DNA: TGTGCCAGCAGTCATGGGGCAGGGGGAGGTAGAAACACTGAAGCTTTCTTT

length: 14
D: .
size: .
V: TRBV6-2/TRBV6-3
J: TRBJ2-7
CDR3: CASSYSQSSYEQYF
DNA: TGTGCCAGCAGTTACTCCCAAAGCTCCTACGAGCAGTACTTC

length: 16
D: TRBD2
size: few
V: TRBV7-6
J: TRBJ2-7
CDR3: CASSPLAGGTPYEQYF
DNA: TGTGCCAGCAGCCCCCTAGCGGGAGGGACCCCCTACGAGCAGTACTTC

length: 15
D: .
size: .
V: TRBV7-9
J: TRBJ2-5
CDR3: CASSFAGGVEETQYF
DNA: TGTGCCAGCAGCTTCGCAGGGGGGGTGGAAGAGACCCAGTACTTC